The entry below describes one T cell receptor (beta chain). Germline-derived CDR1 and CDR2 are LNHDA and SQIVND (reference sequence). The J segment lost 5 bases and the V segment lost 7 bases, leaving 1 base of the junction unmatched. The CDR3 extends over 14 amino acids. This record comes from a study of blood T cell repertoires in COVID-19. Data came from immunoSEQ multiplex PCR; TCRdb stores just in-frame clones and leaves some out. The data contain about 250,000 clones, just over 85% of them singletons. The J gene is TRBJ2-3, the V gene TRBV19; the match to TRBD2 covers 15 bases. The TCR comes from a man older than 75 with acute or convalescent COVID-19. Sequences were obtained from peripheral blood. The chain's CDR3 is CASMGLAGGDTQYF. The DNA of the CDR3 is TGTGCCAGTATGGGACTAGCGGGAGGAGATACGCAGTATTTT.